The 8 T cell receptor beta chains presented below share a single source sample, sequenced in a study of technical replicates of blood from a few donors (dated by TCRdb to about 2017). Libraries were constructed by the immunoSEQ multiplex PCR assay. Here the immuneACCESS table is served through TCRdb, limited to in-frame sequences with V and J called. Missing clones are a known gap in these copies; in checked studies unresolved V genes cover under half, and the rest lacks a known reason. This sample holds some 50,000 clones; around 94% were observed only once. About 0.22% of the sample is taken by the ten largest. Sequences were obtained from T cells isolated from PBMCs. These receptors were collected from a human donor in good health.

The V gene is TRBV13, the J gene TRBJ1-3; maybe TRBD1 (6 bases). Germline V gives CDR1 PRHDT, CDR2 FYEKMQ (reference sequence). The ends were cut back, 8 bases at V and 0 bases at J, with 26 bases in the middle. This CDR3 has 19 amino acids. The CDR3 sequence: CASLRGGGPYLSSGNTIYF. The CDR3 nucleotides read TGTGCCAGCCTCAGAGGGGGGGGGCCATACCTGAGCTCTGGAAACACCATATATTTT. The whole variable domain, remainder taken from reference TRBV13 and TRBJ1-3, is AAGVIQSPRHLIKEKRETATLKCYPIPRHDTVYWYQQGPGQDPQFLISFYEKMQSDKGSIPDRFSAQQFSDYHSELNMSSLELGDSALYFCASLRGGGPYLSSGNTIYFGEGSWLTVV.

V is TRBV5-6 and J is TRBJ1-5; D is unresolved. CDR1 is SGHDT and CDR2 is YYEEEE in the germline V gene. The CDR3 is made up of 15 amino acids. V shed 0 bases and J shed 5 bases, with 12 bases lying between them. The CDR3 DNA follows: TGTGCCAGCAGCTTGGGGAATCAGGTTTATCAGCCCCAGCATTTT. It specifies CASSLGNQVYQPQHF.

This clone showed up just once. V usage is TRBV11-1 and J usage is TRBJ2-5; the D gene is possibly TRBD1 (6 bases). The germline V gene has CDR1 SGHAT and CDR2 FQDESV (reference sequence). V lost 3 bases, J lost 1 base, and 9 bases lay in between. This CDR3 spans 14 amino acids. This CDR3 reads CASSFGTPQETQYF. For the CDR3, the DNA is TGTGCCAGCAGCTTCGGGACACCCCAAGAGACCCAGTACTTC.

J is TRBJ1-1 and V is TRBV11-3, with a possible D match to TRBD1 (6 bases). V was pared by 5 bases and J by 1 base, with 17 bases between. Germline V lookup: CDR1 SGHNT, CDR2 YENEEA. The CDR3 has 16 residues. CDR3 nucleotide sequence: TGTGCCAGCAGCCCGTCAACCGGGACACCGAACACTGAAGCTTTCTTT. Protein sequence: CASSPSTGTPNTEAFF.

V is TRBV11-2 and J is TRBJ2-1; D remains unclear. The CDR3 length is 12 residues. CDR1 SGHAT and CDR2 FQNNGV come from the germline V gene. V lost 7 bases, J lost 3 bases, and 7 bases lay in between. CDR3 amino acids: CASNTIYNEQFF. CDR3 nucleotides: TGTGCCAGCAACACTATCTACAATGAGCAGTTCTTC.

The chain is built from TRBV6-6 and TRBJ1-2; 11 bases map to TRBD1. Germline CDR1 reads MNHNY; CDR2 reads SVGAGI (reference sequence). The junction had 8 bases not matched to a gene; V was cut back by 6 bases and J by 8 bases. This CDR3 has 14 amino acids. The CDR3 sequence is CASRDRGLLWGYTF. The CDR3, as DNA: TGTGCCAGCAGGGACAGGGGGCTTTTATGGGGCTACACCTTC.

V is TRBV6-5 and J is TRBJ2-1; unclear D gene. The germline V and J ends were trimmed by 8 bases and 7 bases, with 9 bases remaining between them. The CDR3 is 11 amino acids. Germline assignment: CDR1 MNHEY and CDR2 SVGAGI. As DNA, the CDR3 is TGTGCCAGCCTCCAGAGGAATGAGCAGTTCTTC. Translating gives CASLQRNEQFF.

The chain is built from TRBV13 and TRBJ2-2; 9 bases are shared with TRBD1. The CDR3 is 15 residues long. Germline V gene sequence: CDR1 PRHDT, CDR2 FYEKMQ (reference sequence). With 5 bases clipped from V and 1 base from J, the junction kept 2 bases outside the gene matches. CDR3 in DNA: TGTGCCAGCAGCCAGGGACAGGGGAACACCGGGGAGCTGTTTTTT. Translated: CASSQGQGNTGELFF. Together with reference TRBV13 and TRBJ2-2, the CDR3 gives the full variable domain: AAGVIQSPRHLIKEKRETATLKCYPIPRHDTVYWYQQGPGQDPQFLISFYEKMQSDKGSIPDRFSAQQFSDYHSELNMSSLELGDSALYFCASSQGQGNTGELFFGEGSRLTVL.